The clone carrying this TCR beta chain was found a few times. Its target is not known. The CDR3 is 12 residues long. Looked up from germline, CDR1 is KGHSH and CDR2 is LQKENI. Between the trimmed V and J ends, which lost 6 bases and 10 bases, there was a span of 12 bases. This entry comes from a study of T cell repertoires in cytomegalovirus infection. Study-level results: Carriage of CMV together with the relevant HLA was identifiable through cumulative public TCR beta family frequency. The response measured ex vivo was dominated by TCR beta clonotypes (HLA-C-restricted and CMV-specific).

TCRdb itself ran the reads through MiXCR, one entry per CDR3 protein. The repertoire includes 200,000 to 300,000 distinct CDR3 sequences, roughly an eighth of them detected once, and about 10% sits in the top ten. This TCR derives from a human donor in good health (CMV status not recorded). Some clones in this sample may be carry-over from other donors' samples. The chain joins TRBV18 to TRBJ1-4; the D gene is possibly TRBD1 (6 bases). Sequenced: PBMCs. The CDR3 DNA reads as TGTGCCAGCTCGCCCAGGGGTGGAAAACTGTTTTTT. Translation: CASSPRGGKLFF.